This TCR beta chain was sequenced for a study of blood T cells in healthy people across ages. Trimming took 3 bases from V and 6 from J, leaving 9 bases between them. The CDR3 sequence is 12 residues long. The second PCR ran about 6 to 12 cycles with a sample-barcoded 5' primer and J-beta primers. Every cDNA molecule carried a tag from a template-switch adaptor bearing 12 random nucleotides. MiXCR, run by TCRdb on the 5' RACE reads, gives a single entry per CDR3 protein. The sample yields roughly 1.9 million distinct CDR3 sequences, about two fifths seen once. This clonotype was seen a handful of times. What it binds is not known. Whole-study results and caveats: It was the long-lived donors that had more naive CD4+ cells and higher diversity than aged donors.

Sequencing input: blood. The chain combines TRBV12-3 or TRBV12-4 with TRBJ2-7; D is perhaps TRBD2 (5 bases). This sequence originates from a human donor in good health. Here the CDR3 DNA reads TGTGCCAGCAGTTTGCCCGAGGGCGAGCAGTACTTC. It encodes CASSLPEGEQYF.